This T cell receptor (beta chain) was profiled in a study of T cell repertoires in cytomegalovirus infection. To note about this clonotype: Its target is not known.

Via MiXCR, TCRdb re-called the reads, giving one row per CDR3 protein. The sample shows fewer than 900,000 distinct CDR3 sequences, almost 30% of them seen only once. V lost 7 bases to trimming and J lost 5 bases, with 14 bases between them. CDR3 size: 13 residues. CDR1 is SGHTA, CDR2 FQGNSA, per germline. The source material was cultured CD8+ T cells from PBMCs, sampled from culture after CMV antigen stimulation. The rearrangement uses TRBV7-2 and TRBJ2-5, with a tentative D call TRBD1 (6 bases). The clonotype comes from a human donor in good health (CMV status not recorded). Some clones in this sample may be carry-over from other donors' samples. The CDR3 reads CASTGRGRETQYF. In DNA, the CDR3 is TGTGCCAGCACGGGCAGGGGTAGGGAGACCCAGTACTTC.